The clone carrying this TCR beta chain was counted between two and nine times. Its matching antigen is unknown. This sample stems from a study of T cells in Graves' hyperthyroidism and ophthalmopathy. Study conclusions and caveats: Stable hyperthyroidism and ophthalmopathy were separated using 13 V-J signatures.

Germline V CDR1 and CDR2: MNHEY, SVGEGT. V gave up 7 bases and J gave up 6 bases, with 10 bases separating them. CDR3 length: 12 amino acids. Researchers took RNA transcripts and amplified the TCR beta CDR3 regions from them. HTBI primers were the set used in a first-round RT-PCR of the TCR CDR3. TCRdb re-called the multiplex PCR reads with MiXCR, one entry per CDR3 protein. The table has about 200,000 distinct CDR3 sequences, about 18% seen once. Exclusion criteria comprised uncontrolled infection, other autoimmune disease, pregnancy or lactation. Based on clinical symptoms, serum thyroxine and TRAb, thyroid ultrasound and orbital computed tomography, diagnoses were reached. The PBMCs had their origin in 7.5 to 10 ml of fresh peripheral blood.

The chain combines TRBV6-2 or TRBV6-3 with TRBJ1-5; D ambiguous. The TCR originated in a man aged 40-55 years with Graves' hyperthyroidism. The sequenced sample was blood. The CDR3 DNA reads TGTGCCAGCACCAGATTGGGTCAGCCCCAGCATTTT. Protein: CASTRLGQPQHF.